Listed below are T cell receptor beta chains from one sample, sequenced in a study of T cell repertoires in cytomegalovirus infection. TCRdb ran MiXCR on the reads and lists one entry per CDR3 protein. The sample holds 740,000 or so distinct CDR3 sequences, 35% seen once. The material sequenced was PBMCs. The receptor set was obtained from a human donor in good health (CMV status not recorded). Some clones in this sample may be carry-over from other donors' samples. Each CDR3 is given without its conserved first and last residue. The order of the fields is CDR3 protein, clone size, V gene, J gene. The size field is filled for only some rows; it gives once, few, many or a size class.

CDR3 protein: AISENIGVGANVLT
clone size: few
V gene: TRBV10-3
J gene: TRBJ2-6

CDR3 protein: ASRVRDNQPQH
clone size: few
V gene: TRBV28
J gene: TRBJ1-5

CDR3 protein: ASSSSGADTEAF
clone size: NA
V gene: TRBV19
J gene: TRBJ1-1

CDR3 protein: ATYTNWLAGGERRNEQF
clone size: few
V gene: TRBV10-3
J gene: TRBJ2-1

CDR3 protein: ASSGGLAGFADTQY
clone size: few
V gene: TRBV7-2
J gene: TRBJ2-3

CDR3 protein: ASGGADEQF
clone size: few
V gene: TRBV10-3
J gene: TRBJ2-1

CDR3 protein: ASSPYGTGTNTGELF
clone size: NA
V gene: TRBV12-3/TRBV12-4
J gene: TRBJ2-2

CDR3 protein: ASSLKTDSGANVLT
clone size: NA
V gene: TRBV11-3
J gene: TRBJ2-6

CDR3 protein: ASSYQAGEAGELF
clone size: NA
V gene: TRBV6-5
J gene: TRBJ2-2

CDR3 protein: ASSLRGLTNEKLF
clone size: many
V gene: TRBV11-2
J gene: TRBJ1-4

CDR3 protein: ATSRDSGSPRTEAF
clone size: NA
V gene: TRBV15
J gene: TRBJ1-1

CDR3 protein: ASSLERSRTEAF
clone size: NA
V gene: TRBV5-4
J gene: TRBJ1-1

CDR3 protein: ASSLGLNTGELF
clone size: many
V gene: TRBV12-3/TRBV12-4
J gene: TRBJ2-2

CDR3 protein: ASSQPRQNTEAF
clone size: NA
V gene: TRBV7-6
J gene: TRBJ1-1

CDR3 protein: ASSLGTGLAGGGRTDTQY
clone size: few
V gene: TRBV7-6
J gene: TRBJ2-3

CDR3 protein: SAGVSGAVGSPLH
clone size: NA
V gene: TRBV20-1
J gene: TRBJ1-6

CDR3 protein: SASPGQETQY
clone size: few
V gene: TRBV20-1
J gene: TRBJ2-5

CDR3 protein: ASSSSPVPEAF
clone size: NA
V gene: TRBV6-8
J gene: TRBJ1-1

CDR3 protein: ASSLALASKNEQF
clone size: many
V gene: TRBV7-6
J gene: TRBJ2-1

CDR3 protein: ASREDRGSYGYT
clone size: NA
V gene: TRBV7-8
J gene: TRBJ1-2

CDR3 protein: ASIKGAANYGYT
clone size: NA
V gene: TRBV28
J gene: TRBJ1-2

CDR3 protein: ASSLQDSGQPQH
clone size: NA
V gene: TRBV12-3/TRBV12-4
J gene: TRBJ1-5